The clone carrying this T cell receptor beta chain was found a few times. Peripheral blood samples of roughly 10 milliliters were drawn from each donor. It was with a sample-barcoded 5' primer and a J-beta primer mix that a second PCR of roughly 7 to 12 cycles was run. In TCRdb, the 5' RACE reads were re-called with MiXCR into one record per CDR3 protein. Here the sample spans around 1,700,000 distinct CDR3 sequences, about 30% being singletons. The data were taken from a study of blood T cells in healthy people across ages. CDR3 size: 15 residues. In germline, CDR1 is MGHRA, CDR2 YSYEKL. V was shortened by 0 bases and J by 2 bases, with 8 bases between the two germline ends.

The clonotype was recovered from a woman between 25 and 40 years old in good health. The sequencing input was blood. J is TRBJ1-5 and V is TRBV4-1; no reliable D call. The CDR3 DNA follows: TGCGCCAGCAGCCAAGATGCTAGGGGCAATCAGCCCCAGCATTTT. As protein: CASSQDARGNQPQHF.